Described below is a single TCR beta chain sequence and its context. This clonotype has a count of ten or more. What this receptor recognizes is not known. There are no base qualities to consult, and no much larger clone falls within one base. TCR beta CDR3 regions were amplified from RNA transcripts. The TCR CDR3 was subjected to a first round of RT-PCR using the HTBI primer set and the Qiagen OneStep RT-PCR kit. The libraries were constructed in a second round of multiplex PCR and then size-selected and purified. Sequencing of the libraries was done on an Illumina HiSeq2000 using paired-end 100 bp reads. The published analysis was carried out like this. SOAPnuke was used to process the raw data, with reads discarded if the reads contained adapters or uncalled bases, had a mean Phred below 15, or lacked an exact constant-primer or identifier match. High-quality paired reads were merged using COPE v1.2.5, and each unique nucleotide sequence was defined as a clonotype. MiTCR v1.1 was used to align the clonotypes against IMGT TRBV, TRBD and TRBJ reference segments. The analysis was restricted to V-J combinations with a frequency above 0.0001, which together covered 99% to 99.2% of the repertoires. The TCS score was defined as the ratio of F50 (clonal expansion) to E x V (chaos), calculated using BLOSUM62-based TCRdist between CDR3 peptides within each V-J. Welch's t-statistics and random forest reduced just over 500 V-J features to 10 to 15, which were used in a naive Bayes classifier (R e1071). TCRdb trimmed public reads at Q25 via fastp, called clones via MiXCR and kept in-frame beta chains. When rows share a CDR3 protein, they turn into one entry using the most common DNA and genes. TCRdb's processing, not the authors' own work, is the source of the V and J calls. The sample records about 290,000 distinct CDR3 sequences, less than 15% of which are singletons. The biggest ten clones account for almost 8% of the sample.

Hyperthyroidism patients were aged 18 to 65 years and newly diagnosed, with disease duration of less than 2 months. The study excluded patients with uncontrolled infections, other autoimmune diseases, pregnancy or lactation. Clinical symptoms, serum thyroxine and TRAb, thyroid ultrasound, and orbital computed tomography formed the basis for the diagnoses. Blood from progressor patients was collected at the time of first diagnosis with hyperthyroidism, before any ophthalmopathy symptoms had appeared. Ficoll-Paque density gradient centrifugation was used to isolate PBMCs from 8.5 to 10 ml of fresh peripheral blood. Progressor patients were initially diagnosed with Graves' hyperthyroidism and developed ophthalmopathy during follow-up. Trizol reagent was used to extract total RNA, and RNA quality was then checked on an Agilent 2100 Bioanalyzer. These data are taken from a study of T cells in Graves' hyperthyroidism and ophthalmopathy (dated by TCRdb to about 2019). At the level of the whole study: Peripheral blood was collected at initial diagnosis, before any treatment. TCR V-J signatures able to tell the groups apart were searched for in a discovery cohort of 100 patients, of whom 43 had Graves' ophthalmopathy and about 55 had stable Graves' hyperthyroidism. Prospective prediction of ophthalmopathy was tested in an independent validation cohort of fewer than 20 hyperthyroidism patients and 15 to 17 patients who later progressed to ophthalmopathy. The 100 or so discovery patients were divided at random into training and test sets in a 7:3 ratio. In over five Graves' hyperthyroidism patients, the study also compared T-cell repertoires from thyroid tissue with T-cell repertoires from blood. After blood sampling, hyperthyroidism patients were treated with methimazole at a starting dose of 30 mg daily, and ophthalmopathy patients were treated with high-dose intravenous methylprednisolone. According to the paper, TCR Vbeta CDR3 sequencing was carried out on about 140 peripheral blood samples, which came from under 50 ophthalmopathy, about 75 hyperthyroidism and some 17 progressor patients. What the work shows at the level of the full study, not this receptor alone: In validation, the model predicted progression to ophthalmopathy with approximately 71% sensitivity and over 72% specificity, a median of 6.5 months before onset. Most expanded thyroid clonotypes (frequency above 0.001) were also found in blood, which suggests that blood repertoires may mirror thyroid immune responses. Sample size was not statistically predetermined, and blinding of investigators to group allocation was not performed. A model built on a 13 V-J signature distinguished ophthalmopathy from stable hyperthyroidism, reaching 85% to 90% sensitivity and around 81% specificity in cross-validation and 80%/75% in testing.

In the germline V gene, CDR1 corresponds to SGHAT and CDR2 to FQNNGV. Between the V and J ends, shortened by 5 bases and 1 base respectively, the junction contains 8 bases. CDR3 length: 13 amino acids, cysteine to phenylalanine. The entry retains the CDR3 DNA only, 39 bases that are in frame from base 1. The receptor was derived from a woman aged 25-40 years with Graves' hyperthyroidism that later progressed to Graves' ophthalmopathy. Sequenced material: blood. This receptor chain uses TRBV11-2 and TRBJ2-5, with TRBD2 tentatively as D gene (7 bases match). Read as DNA, the sequence is TGTGCCAGCAGCCGGGGGGCCCAAGAGACCCAGTACTTC. The translation is CASSRGAQETQYF.